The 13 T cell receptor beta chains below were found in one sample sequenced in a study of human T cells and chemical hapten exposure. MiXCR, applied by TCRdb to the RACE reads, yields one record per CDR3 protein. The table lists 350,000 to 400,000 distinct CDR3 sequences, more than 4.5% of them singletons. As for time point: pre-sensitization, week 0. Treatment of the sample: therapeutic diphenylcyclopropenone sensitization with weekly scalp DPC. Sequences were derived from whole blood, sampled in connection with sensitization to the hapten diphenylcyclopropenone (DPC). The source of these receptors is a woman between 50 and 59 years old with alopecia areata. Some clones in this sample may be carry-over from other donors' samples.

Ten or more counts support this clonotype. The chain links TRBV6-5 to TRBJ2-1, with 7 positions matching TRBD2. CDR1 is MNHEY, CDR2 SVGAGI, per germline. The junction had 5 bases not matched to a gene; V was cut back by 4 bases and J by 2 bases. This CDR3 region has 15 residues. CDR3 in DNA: TGTGCCAGCAGTTTTGGGGGGGGGGCCTACAATGAGCAGTTCTTC. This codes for CASSFGGGAYNEQFF.

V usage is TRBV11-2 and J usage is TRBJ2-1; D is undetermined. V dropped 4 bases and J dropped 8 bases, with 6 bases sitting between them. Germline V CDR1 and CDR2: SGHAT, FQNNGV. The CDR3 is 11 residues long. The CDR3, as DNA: TGTGCCAGCAGCTCGGTGGATGAGCAGTTCTTC. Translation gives CASSSVDEQFF.

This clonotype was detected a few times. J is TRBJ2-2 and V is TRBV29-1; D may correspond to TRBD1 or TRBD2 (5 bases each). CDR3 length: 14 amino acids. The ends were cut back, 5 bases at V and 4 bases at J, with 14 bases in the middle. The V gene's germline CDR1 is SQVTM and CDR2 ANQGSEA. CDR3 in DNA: TGCAGCGTTCCTGGGGGTGACGGCACCGGGGAGCTGTTTTTT. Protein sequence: CSVPGGDGTGELFF.

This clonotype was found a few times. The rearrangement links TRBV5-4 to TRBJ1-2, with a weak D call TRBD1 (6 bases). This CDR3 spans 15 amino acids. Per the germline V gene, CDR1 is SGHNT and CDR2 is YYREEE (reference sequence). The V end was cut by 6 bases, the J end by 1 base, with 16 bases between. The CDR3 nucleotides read TGTGCCAGCACTACAGGGCCCGAAAATAACTATGGCTACACCTTC. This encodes CASTTGPENNYGYTF. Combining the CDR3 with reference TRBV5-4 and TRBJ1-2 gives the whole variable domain ETGVTQSPTHLIKTRGQQVTLRCSSQSGHNTVSWYQQALGQGPQFIFQYYREEENGRGNFPPRFSGLQFPNYSSELNVNALELDDSALYLCASTTGPENNYGYTFGSGTRLTVV.

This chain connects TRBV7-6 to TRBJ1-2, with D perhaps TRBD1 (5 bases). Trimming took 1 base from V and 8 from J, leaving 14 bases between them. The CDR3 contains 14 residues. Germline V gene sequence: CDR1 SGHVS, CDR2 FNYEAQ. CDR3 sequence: CASSLGDGWGGYTF. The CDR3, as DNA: TGTGCCAGCAGCTTAGGGGATGGATGGGGCGGCTACACCTTC.

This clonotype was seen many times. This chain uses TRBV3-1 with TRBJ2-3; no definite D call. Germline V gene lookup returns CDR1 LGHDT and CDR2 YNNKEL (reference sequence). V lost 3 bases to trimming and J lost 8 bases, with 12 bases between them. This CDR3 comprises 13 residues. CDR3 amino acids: CASSQGASRTQYF. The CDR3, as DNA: TGTGCCAGCAGCCAGGGTGCCAGTCGTACGCAGTATTTT.

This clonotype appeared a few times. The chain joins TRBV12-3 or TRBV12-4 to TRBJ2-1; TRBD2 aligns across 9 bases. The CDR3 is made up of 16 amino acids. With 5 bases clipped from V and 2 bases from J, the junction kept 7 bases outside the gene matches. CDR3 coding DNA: TGTGCCAGCAGTCCTGGGGGGACTAGCACCTACAATGAGCAGTTCTTC. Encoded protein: CASSPGGTSTYNEQFF.

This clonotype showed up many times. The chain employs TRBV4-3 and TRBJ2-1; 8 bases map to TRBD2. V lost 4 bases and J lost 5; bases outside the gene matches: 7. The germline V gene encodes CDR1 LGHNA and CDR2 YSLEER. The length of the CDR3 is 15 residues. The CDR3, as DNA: TGCGCCAGCAGCCTCAGCGGGAGAGGGGACAATGAGCAGTTCTTC. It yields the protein CASSLSGRGDNEQFF.

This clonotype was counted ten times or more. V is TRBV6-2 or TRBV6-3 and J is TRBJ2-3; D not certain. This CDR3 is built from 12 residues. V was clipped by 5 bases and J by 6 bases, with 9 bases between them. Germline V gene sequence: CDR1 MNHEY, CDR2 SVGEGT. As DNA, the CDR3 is TGTGCCAGCAGTCCCCCGGACGATACGCAGTATTTT. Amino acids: CASSPPDDTQYF.

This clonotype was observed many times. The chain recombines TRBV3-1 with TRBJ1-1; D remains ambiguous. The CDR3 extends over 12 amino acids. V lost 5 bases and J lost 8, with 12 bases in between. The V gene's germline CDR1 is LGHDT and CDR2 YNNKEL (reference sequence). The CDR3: CASSYTESEAFF. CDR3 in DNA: TGTGCCAGCAGCTACACAGAGAGCGAAGCTTTCTTT.

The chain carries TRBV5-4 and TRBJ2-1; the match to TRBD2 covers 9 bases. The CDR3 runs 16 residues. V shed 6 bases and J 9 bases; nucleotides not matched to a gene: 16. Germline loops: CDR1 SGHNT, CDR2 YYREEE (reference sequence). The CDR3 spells CASTTDSGGWDGEQFF. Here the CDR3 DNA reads TGTGCCAGCACCACTGATAGCGGGGGCTGGGACGGTGAGCAGTTCTTC.

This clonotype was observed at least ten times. The CDR3 DNA sequence: TGTGCCAGCACCCTGCGGGGGGCCCACAATGAGCAGTTCTTC. This sequence encodes CASTLRGAHNEQFF. The V and J genes are TRBV2 and TRBJ2-1; 8 bases are a match to TRBD2. The CDR3 is 14 residues long. With V trimmed by 7 bases and J by 5 bases, 7 bases remained unmatched. Germline loops: CDR1 SNHLY, CDR2 FYNNEI. Filled out from reference TRBV2 and TRBJ2-1, the complete variable domain reads EPEVTQTPSHQVTQMGQEVILRCVPISNHLYFYWYRQILGQKVEFLVSFYNNEISEKSEIFDDQFSVERPDGSNFTLKIRSTKLEDSAMYFCASTLRGAHNEQFFGPGTRLTVL.

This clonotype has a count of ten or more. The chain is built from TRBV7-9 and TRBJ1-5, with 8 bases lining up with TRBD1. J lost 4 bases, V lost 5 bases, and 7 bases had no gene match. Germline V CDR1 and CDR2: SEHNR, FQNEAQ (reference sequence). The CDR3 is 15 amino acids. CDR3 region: CASSIGQGPNQPQHF. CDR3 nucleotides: TGTGCCAGCAGCATTGGACAGGGACCGAATCAGCCCCAGCATTTT. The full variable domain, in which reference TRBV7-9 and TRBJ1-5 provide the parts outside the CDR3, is DTGVSQNPRHKITKRGQNVTFRCDPISEHNRLYWYRQTLGQGPEFLTYFQNEAQLEKSRLLSDRFSAERPKGSFSTLEIQRTEQGDSAMYLCASSIGQGPNQPQHFGDGTRLSIL.